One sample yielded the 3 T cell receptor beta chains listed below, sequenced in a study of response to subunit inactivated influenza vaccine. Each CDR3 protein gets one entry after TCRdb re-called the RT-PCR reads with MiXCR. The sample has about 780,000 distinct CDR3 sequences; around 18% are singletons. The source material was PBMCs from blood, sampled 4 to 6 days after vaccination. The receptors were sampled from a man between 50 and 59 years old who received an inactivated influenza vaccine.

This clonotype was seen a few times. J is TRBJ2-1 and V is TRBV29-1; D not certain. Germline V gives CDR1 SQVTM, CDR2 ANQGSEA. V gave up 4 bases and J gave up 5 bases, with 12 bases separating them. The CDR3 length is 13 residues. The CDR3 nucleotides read TGCAGCGTTGCTAGAGGTCGGGACAATGAGCAGTTCTTC. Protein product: CSVARGRDNEQFF.

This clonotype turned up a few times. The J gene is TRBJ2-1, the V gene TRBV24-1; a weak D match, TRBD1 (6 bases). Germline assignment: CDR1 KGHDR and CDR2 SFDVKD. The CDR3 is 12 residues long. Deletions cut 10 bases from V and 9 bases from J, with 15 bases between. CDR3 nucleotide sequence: TGTGCCACTATGGGACACGGTGGTGAGCAGTTCTTC. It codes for CATMGHGGEQFF.

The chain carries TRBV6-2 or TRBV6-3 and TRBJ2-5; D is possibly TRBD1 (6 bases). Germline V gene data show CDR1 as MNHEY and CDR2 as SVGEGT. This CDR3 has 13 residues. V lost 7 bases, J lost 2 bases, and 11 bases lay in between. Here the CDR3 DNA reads TGTGCCAGCAACGGACAGACGCAAGAGACCCAGTACTTC. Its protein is CASNGQTQETQYF.